Following are 29 T cell receptor beta chains from one sample sequenced in a study of blood T cell repertoires in COVID-19. The data were produced by immunoSEQ multiplex PCR, yet TCRdb's version contains in-frame clones alone and is incomplete. The profile covers some 130,000 clones, with 75% to 90% appearing a single time and around 4.7% taken by the ten largest. The sample comprised peripheral blood. The receptor set was obtained from a human donor in a cohort sampled during active COVID-19.

J is TRBJ2-1 and V is TRBV5-1; 11 positions agree with TRBD2. Germline CDR1 and CDR2: SGHRS and YFSETQ. J gave up 0 bases and V 3 bases, and 17 bases lay outside the gene matches. There are 21 residues in the CDR3. CDR3 region: CASSSDLSSGGLSRSYNEQFF. The CDR3 nucleotides are TGCGCCAGCAGCTCCGATCTGTCTAGCGGGGGGCTATCCCGCTCCTACAATGAGCAGTTCTTC.

CDR3 amino acids: CAWTRDETEAFF. The CDR3 DNA reads TGTGCCTGGACCCGGGATGAGACTGAAGCTTTCTTT. The chain recombines TRBV30 with TRBJ1-1; no firm D call. Germline CDR1 GTSNPN, CDR2 SVGIG (reference sequence). The CDR3 consists of 12 residues. V was pared by 4 bases and J by 5 bases, with 11 bases between. Filled out from reference TRBV30 and TRBJ1-1, the complete variable domain reads SQTIHQWPATLVQPVGSPLSLECTVEGTSNPNLYWYRQAAGRGLQLLFYSVGIGQISSEVPQNLSASRPQDRQFILSSKKLLLSDSGFYLCAWTRDETEAFFGQGTRLTVV.

The J gene is TRBJ1-2, the V gene TRBV6-5; 9 bases are a match to TRBD1. Trimming removed 7 bases from V and 6 bases from J; junction bases left unmatched: 9. CDR3 length: 14 amino acids. Germline lookup yields CDR1 MNHEY and CDR2 SVGAGI. The CDR3 protein is CASTQSRDRDGYTF. The CDR3 DNA follows: TGTGCCAGCACTCAGTCCCGGGACAGGGATGGCTACACCTTC.

The J gene is TRBJ2-5, the V gene TRBV7-3, with TRBD1 matching 8 bases. Germline CDR1 SGHTA, CDR2 FQGTGA. The ends lost 5 bases at V and 4 bases at J; junction bases unmatched: 9. This CDR3 is 15 amino acids long. CDR3 bases: TGTGCCAGCAGCCCTGACAGGGGACGCGTAGAGACCCAGTACTTC. Its protein product is CASSPDRGRVETQYF.

This rearrangement joins TRBV12-3 or TRBV12-4 to TRBJ2-5; no clear D gene. V lost 2 bases and J lost 5, with 6 bases in between. CDR3 length: 12 amino acids. The CDR3 reads CASSLWAETQYF. CDR3 DNA: TGTGCCAGCAGTTTATGGGCGGAGACCCAGTACTTC.

CDR3 loop: CASSFRGGVYNEQFF. The CDR3 DNA reads TGTGCCAGCAGCTTTCGTGGGGGCGTCTACAATGAGCAGTTCTTC. This chain connects TRBV5-6 to TRBJ2-1, with D possibly being TRBD1 (6 bases). CDR1 and CDR2 from the germline V gene are SGHDT and YYEEEE. The CDR3 is made up of 15 amino acids. The V end was cut by 2 bases, the J end by 3 bases, with 12 bases between.

This chain connects TRBV6-6 to TRBJ2-2, with 11 bases fitting TRBD2. Germline CDR1 and CDR2: MNHNY and SVGAGI (reference sequence). The CDR3 totals 18 residues. The J segment lost 2 bases and the V segment lost 5 bases, leaving 10 bases of the junction unmatched. CDR3 nucleotides: TGTGCCAGCAGTCCCCTAGCGGGGGGTCTCAAAAACACCGGGGAGCTGTTTTTT. Amino acid sequence: CASSPLAGGLKNTGELFF.

The genes are TRBV10-2 and TRBJ2-5; TRBD2 matches at 13 bases. Germline CDR1 WSHSY, CDR2 SAAADI. V gave up 8 bases and J gave up 2 bases; unmatched junction bases: 5. The CDR3 has 15 residues. CDR3 DNA: TGCGCCAGCGTACCGGGACTAGCGGGGCAAGAGACCCAGTACTTC. It translates to CASVPGLAGQETQYF.

The CDR3 sequence is CASSYRWGVDSGYTF. The CDR3, as DNA: TGTGCCAGCAGTTACCGTTGGGGGGTGGATAGTGGCTACACCTTC. The V gene is TRBV6-5, the J gene TRBJ1-2; possibly TRBD1 for D (5 bases). In germline, CDR1 is MNHEY, CDR2 SVGAGI. V gave up 2 bases and J gave up 7 bases, with 17 bases separating them. This CDR3 spans 15 amino acids.

The J gene is TRBJ2-1, the V gene TRBV3-1 (or the pseudogene TRBV3-2), with 13 bases fitting TRBD2. Trimming cost V 6 bases and J 3 bases; bases outside gene matches: 8. Germline V gene sequence: CDR1 LGHDT, CDR2 YNNKEL (reference sequence). The CDR3 sequence is 17 residues long. In DNA form, the CDR3 reads TGTGCCAGCAGTGAGACTAGCGGGAGGATCTTCTACAATGAGCAGTTCTTC. Its protein product is CASSETSGRIFYNEQFF.

The chain has TRBV6-5 and TRBJ1-2; D is undetermined. Trimming shortened V by 2 bases and J by 0 bases, and 7 bases separated the two germline ends. CDR3 length: 14 residues. Germline CDR1 MNHEY, CDR2 SVGAGI. In nucleotides, the CDR3 is TGTGCCAGCAGTTACCTTACAGCTAACTATGGCTACACCTTC. This translates into CASSYLTANYGYTF.

The V gene is TRBV12-3 or TRBV12-4, the J gene TRBJ1-2; tentative D call: TRBD1 (6 bases). Trimming took off 5 bases at V and 8 bases at J, with 12 bases between the two ends. The CDR3 length is 12 residues. CDR3 residues: CASSGRGRGYTF. Here the CDR3 DNA reads TGTGCCAGCAGTGGCAGGGGTCGGGGCTACACCTTC.

V and J are TRBV2 and TRBJ2-1; D gene uncertain. From germline, CDR1 is SNHLY and CDR2 FYNNEI. There are 14 residues in the CDR3. V lost 2 bases to trimming and J lost 2 bases, with 7 bases between them. CDR3 nucleotides: TGTGCCAGCAGTGAACGAGTCCCCTACAATGAGCAGTTCTTC. Its protein is CASSERVPYNEQFF.

The sample holds one count of this clone. The gene calls are TRBV2 and TRBJ1-2, with TRBD1 matching over 7 bases. V was clipped by 0 bases and J by 7 bases; unmatched bases: 5. Germline V gene lookup returns CDR1 SNHLY and CDR2 FYNNEI. CDR3 size: 14 residues. The CDR3 here is CASSEALQGVGYTF. The CDR3 DNA reads TGTGCCAGCAGTGAAGCGCTTCAGGGGGTTGGCTACACCTTC.

The rearrangement joins TRBV4-3 to TRBJ2-2; D is possibly TRBD1 (5 bases). Germline V gives CDR1 LGHNA, CDR2 YSLEER. The CDR3 totals 15 residues. Deletions cut 4 bases from V and 4 bases from J, with 13 bases between. The CDR3 sequence is CASSPTSGPTGELFF. The DNA of the CDR3 is TGCGCCAGCAGCCCAACTTCAGGGCCCACCGGGGAGCTGTTTTTT.

The J gene is TRBJ1-2, the V gene TRBV5-4; a weak D match, TRBD1 (5 bases). The CDR3 loop spans 13 amino acids. Trimming left V 3 bases short and J 3 bases short, with 9 bases between. Germline CDR1 and CDR2: SGHNT and YYREEE (reference sequence). The CDR3 bases are TGTGCCAGCAGCTCCGGGGGATACTATGGCTACACCTTC. Its translation is CASSSGGYYGYTF.

This clone was counted at least ten times. The chain is built from TRBV27 and TRBJ2-5, with D tentatively TRBD1 (6 bases). Germline assignment: CDR1 MNHEY and CDR2 SMNVEV (reference sequence). V shed 6 bases and J shed 2 bases, with 13 bases lying between them. This CDR3 is built from 14 residues. The CDR3 here is CASSLGASQETQYF. For the CDR3, the DNA is TGTGCCAGCAGCCTGGGGGCTTCACAAGAGACCCAGTACTTC.

This clone was recorded only once. V and J are TRBV6-1 and TRBJ1-1; no reliable D call. Trimming removed 1 base at V and 1 base at J, with 10 bases between. This CDR3 is built from 15 residues. Germline lookup yields CDR1 MNHNS and CDR2 SASEGT. CDR3 in DNA: TGTGCCAGCAGTGAAGTAGACTACCCGAACACTGAAGCTTTCTTT. Protein product: CASSEVDYPNTEAFF.

The chain couples TRBV11-2 to TRBJ2-1; 12 bases agree with TRBD2. The CDR3 is 18 amino acids. The J segment lost 5 bases and the V segment lost 1 base, leaving 9 bases of the junction unmatched. In germline, CDR1 is SGHAT, CDR2 FQNNGV. CDR3 DNA: TGTGCCAGCAGCTTAGGGGCGACTAGCGGGAGTGGGAACAATGAGCAGTTCTTC. This translates into CASSLGATSGSGNNEQFF.

The chain recombines TRBV21-1 with TRBJ2-7; TRBD2 is the table's D call and was not checked against the DNA. TRBV21-1 counts as a pseudogene. The CDR3 runs 19 residues. The CDR3, as DNA: TGTGCCAGCAGCAGACACCGACTAGCGGGAGTCTACCCTTTATACGAGCAGTACGTC. Amino acids: CASSRHRLAGVYPLYEQYV.

The chain is built from TRBV28 and TRBJ1-1; 11 nucleotides align to TRBD1. The CDR3 is 14 amino acids. V trimming: 10 bases; J trimming: 7 bases; junction bases outside the gene matches: 11. Germline CDR1 is MDHEN and CDR2 is SYDVKM. CDR3 sequence (DNA): TGTGCCACCGTAGGGGTGGGACAGGGGGATGAAGCTTTCTTT. Amino acids: CATVGVGQGDEAFF.

The rearrangement joins TRBV12-3 or TRBV12-4 to TRBJ1-2; D remains unclear. Trimming removed 5 bases from V and 8 bases from J, with 12 bases in between. This CDR3 spans 12 amino acids. CDR3 DNA: TGTGCCAGCAGTGGGCCGGGAGAGGGCTACACCTTC. This sequence encodes CASSGPGEGYTF.

The chain links TRBV7-2 to TRBJ2-7, with 12 bases identical to TRBD2. Germline CDR1 SGHTA, CDR2 FQGNSA. Trimming took 5 bases from V and 3 from J; bases not matched to a gene: 8. This CDR3 has 16 residues. The CDR3 nucleotides are TGTGCCAGCAGCGTGCACCTAGCGGGGGGGTTCTACGAGCAGTACTTC. This encodes CASSVHLAGGFYEQYF. The full variable domain, its missing parts supplied by reference TRBV7-2 and TRBJ2-7, is GAGVSQSPSNKVTEKGKDVELRCDPISGHTALYWYRQSLGQGLEFLIYFQGNSAPDKSGLPSDRFSAERTGGSVSTLTIQRTQQEDSAVYLCASSVHLAGGFYEQYFGPGTRLTVT.

This chain connects TRBV4-3 to TRBJ1-1; TRBD1 is a possible D gene (5 bases). Between the trimmed V and J ends, which lost 0 bases and 8 bases, there was a span of 10 bases. The CDR3 totals 13 residues. Per germline, CDR1 LGHNA and CDR2 YSLEER. CDR3 region: CASSQDPRAEAFF. DNA of the CDR3: TGCGCCAGCAGCCAAGATCCCAGGGCAGAAGCTTTCTTT.

The rearrangement uses TRBV3-1 (or the pseudogene TRBV3-2) and TRBJ2-3; TRBD2 aligns across 10 bases. The germline CDR1 and CDR2 sequences are LGHDT and YNNKEL (reference sequence). This CDR3 region has 17 residues. The V gene end was trimmed by 3 bases and the J gene end by 4 bases; junction bases not matched to a gene: 10. As DNA, the CDR3 is TGTGCCAGCAGCCACGGGGGAGCGGGAGGGCGGGCAGATACGCAGTATTTT. This gives the protein CASSHGGAGGRADTQYF.

This clone was seen only once. This chain connects TRBV19 to TRBJ1-5; D gene ambiguous. Germline V CDR1 and CDR2: LNHDA, SQIVND (reference sequence). V was pared by 3 bases and J by 7 bases, with 7 bases between. This CDR3 has 12 residues. The CDR3 is CASSIPNQPQHF. Written as DNA, the CDR3 is TGTGCCAGTAGTATCCCTAACCAGCCCCAGCATTTT.

The chain links TRBV6-5 to TRBJ2-1, with unresolved D. V shed 7 bases and J shed 6 bases, with 16 bases lying between them. The CDR3 totals 14 residues. Germline CDR1 and CDR2: MNHEY and SVGAGI. The CDR3 nucleotides are TGTGCCAGCATCGCGGCAGCTGTCGGCAATGAGCAGTTCTTC. Its protein is CASIAAAVGNEQFF.

This chain links TRBV11-3 with TRBJ1-6, with D perhaps matching TRBD1 (5 bases). This CDR3 comprises 16 residues. Trimming removed 0 bases at V and 9 bases at J, with 15 bases between. Germline V lookup: CDR1 SGHNT, CDR2 YENEEA. The chain's CDR3 is CASSLDDAGSGSPLHF. The CDR3 DNA reads as TGTGCCAGCAGCTTAGATGACGCAGGGTCGGGTTCACCCCTCCACTTT.

The genes are TRBV19 and TRBJ2-3, with D tentatively TRBD1 (6 bases). In germline, CDR1 is LNHDA, CDR2 SQIVND (reference sequence). Trimming left V 4 bases short and J 3 bases short, with 11 bases between. The CDR3 is 14 residues long. The CDR3 region is CASSTRTATDTQYF. In DNA, the CDR3 is TGTGCCAGTAGTACTCGGACAGCAACAGATACGCAGTATTTT.